This is a list of T cell receptor beta chains from one sample in a study of T cell responses to AZD1222 COVID-19 vaccine. The data were produced by immunoSEQ multiplex PCR, yet TCRdb's version contains in-frame clones alone and is incomplete. The sample records over 95,000 clones, around nine tenths being singletons. The source was peripheral blood, collected on day 0 of AZD1222 vaccination. The receptor set was obtained from an adult in good health. The CDR3 runs from the conserved cysteine through the conserved F or W.

V: TRBV5-4
J: TRBJ1-2
CDR3: CASSRGEGGYTF

V: TRBV12-3/TRBV12-4
J: TRBJ2-2
CDR3: CASSPLGELFF

V: TRBV7-9
J: TRBJ2-5
CDR3: CASSLAQGAEETQYF

V: TRBV4-1
J: TRBJ1-2
CDR3: CASSQDAGNYGYTF

V: TRBV7-9
J: TRBJ2-2
CDR3: CASSDGVLRDDGELFF

V: TRBV15
J: TRBJ2-5
CDR3: CATSGEGTGMQEGQYF

V: TRBV29-1
J: TRBJ2-3
CDR3: CSVENEAGLLGAGRTDTQYF

V: TRBV19
J: TRBJ1-4
CDR3: CASSIGRAANEKLFF

V: TRBV4-1
J: TRBJ1-2
CDR3: CASSQDGDTSNYGYTF

V: TRBV7-9
J: TRBJ2-3
CDR3: CASSLGRGPDTQYF

V: TRBV7-2
J: TRBJ2-3
CDR3: CASSLNGPGQGPDTQYF

V: TRBV7-8
J: TRBJ2-5
CDR3: CASSIRSGREETQYF

V: TRBV9
J: TRBJ2-1
CDR3: CASSPRQGGYNEQFF

V: TRBV5-4
J: TRBJ1-2
CDR3: CASSLDSYGGYTF

V: TRBV2
J: TRBJ1-2
CDR3: CASSVPTGKDYGYTF

V: TRBV6-5
J: TRBJ2-7
CDR3: CASSSTGASTYEQYF

V: TRBV18
J: TRBJ2-3
CDR3: CASSPEASQGPDTQYF

V: TRBV19
J: TRBJ2-1
CDR3: CASSILAGGPSNEQFF

V: TRBV11-2
J: TRBJ2-1
CDR3: CASSPGLRGSNAYNEQFF